This T cell receptor beta chain derives from a study of OX40 agonist ivuxolimab in advanced cancers. Study-wide context: A male proportion of about 86% was recorded, with mean age around 55 years and range roughly 20 to 85. Study-level results: Both blood CD4+ and CD8+ T cells showed clonal growth by week 6 at 0.1 to 3.0 mg/kg.

V was clipped by 1 base and J by 4 bases, with 1 base between them. In germline, CDR1 is SGHAT, CDR2 FQNNGV. The CDR3 covers 11 residues. This clone was recorded once. The antigen is undetermined. Sequenced by immunoSEQ multiplex PCR; TCRdb stores in-frame clones only, minus some. This sample has about 34,000 clones; around nine tenths occur once, and the top ten carry 4% to 5%. The sequence was collected from an adult with an advanced solid tumor such as melanoma, head and neck, liver or kidney cancer. The V and J genes are TRBV11-2 and TRBJ2-5; D is unclear. The specimen comprised CD4+ or CD8+ T cells sorted from blood, sampled in a trial of the OX40 agonist ivuxolimab. CDR3 in DNA: TGTGCCAGCAGCTTAGGAGAGACCCAGTACTTC. Its protein is CASSLGETQYF.